These 23 T cell receptor beta chains originate from one sample sequenced in a study of blood T cell repertoires in COVID-19. Data came from immunoSEQ multiplex PCR; TCRdb stores just in-frame clones and leaves some out. The profile shows around 100,000 clones, around 84% of them singletons. Sequencing was performed on peripheral blood. All receptors come from a human donor in a cohort sampled during active COVID-19.

The chain joins TRBV18 to TRBJ2-3, with 10 positions matching TRBD1. CDR3 length equals 14 residues. The germline V gene encodes CDR1 KGHSH and CDR2 LQKENI. Trimming removed 6 bases from V and 6 bases from J; junction bases left unmatched: 6. This CDR3 is CASSLTGGVDTQYF. The CDR3 DNA is TGTGCCAGCTCCCTGACAGGGGGCGTGGATACGCAGTATTTT.

The chain has TRBV6-2 or TRBV6-3 and TRBJ2-1, with TRBD2 matching 8 bases. Per germline, CDR1 MNHEY and CDR2 SVGEGT. The CDR3 is 13 residues long. The V segment lost 6 bases and the J segment 5 bases; nucleotides outside the gene matches: 3. The chain's CDR3 is CASSPGGDNEQFF. CDR3 DNA sequence: TGTGCCAGCAGCCCCGGGGGGGACAATGAGCAGTTCTTC.

The chain links TRBV6-5 to TRBJ1-6; D is undetermined. Between the trimmed V and J ends, which lost 5 bases and 0 bases, there was a span of 5 bases. Per germline, CDR1 MNHEY and CDR2 SVGAGI. The CDR3 runs to 14 residues. The CDR3 DNA reads TGTGCCAGCAGTCCCAGCTCCTATAATTCACCCCTCCACTTT. This encodes CASSPSSYNSPLHF.

V usage is TRBV6-5 and J usage is TRBJ1-1; tentative D call: TRBD1 (6 bases). From germline, CDR1 is MNHEY and CDR2 SVGAGI. CDR3 length equals 14 residues. V was cut by 0 bases and J by 5 bases, with 10 bases left in between. This CDR3 is CASSYSTGRTEAFF. DNA of the CDR3: TGTGCCAGCAGTTACTCGACAGGTCGAACTGAAGCTTTCTTT.

The CDR3 protein is CASSPGQGADEQYF. The CDR3 nucleotides are TGCGCCAGCAGCCCGGGACAGGGGGCGGACGAGCAGTACTTC. The genes are TRBV5-1 and TRBJ2-7; 12 positions match TRBD1. CDR1 SGHRS and CDR2 YFSETQ come from the germline V gene. The CDR3 contains 14 residues. The V gene end was trimmed by 4 bases and the J gene end by 5 bases; junction bases not matched to a gene: 4. The full variable domain, in which reference TRBV5-1 and TRBJ2-7 provide the parts outside the CDR3, is KAGVTQTPRYLIKTRGQQVTLSCSPISGHRSVSWYQQTPGQGLQFLFEYFSETQRNKGNFPGRFSGRQFSNSRSEMNVSTLELGDSALYLCASSPGQGADEQYFGPGTRLTVT.

This rearrangement joins TRBV15 to TRBJ2-7; no definite D call. CDR1 is LNHNV and CDR2 is YYDKDF in the germline V gene (reference sequence). The CDR3 is 15 residues long. Trimming stripped 0 bases from V and 2 bases from J, with 11 bases between. The CDR3 sequence: CATSRDPGEAYEQYF. The CDR3 region has the DNA TGTGCCACCAGCAGAGATCCTGGCGAGGCCTACGAGCAGTACTTC.

V gene TRBV19 combines with J gene TRBJ1-1; D not certain. The V end was cut by 2 bases, the J end by 0 bases, with 4 bases between. CDR3 size: 13 residues. CDR1 is LNHDA, CDR2 SQIVND, per germline (reference sequence). The DNA for the CDR3 is TGTGCCAGTAGTATACAGATGAACACTGAAGCTTTCTTT. Encoded protein: CASSIQMNTEAFF.

The genes are TRBV25-1 and TRBJ1-1; D perhaps matches TRBD1 (6 bases). The CDR3 sequence is 10 residues long. Per the germline V gene, CDR1 is MGHDK and CDR2 is SYGVNS. V was shortened by 6 bases and J by 8 bases, with 7 bases between the two germline ends. The CDR3 region has the DNA TGTGCCAGCAGGGGGACAGAAGCTTTCTTT. Encoded protein: CASRGTEAFF.

The gene calls are TRBV7-6 and TRBJ2-3; TRBD1 might be the D (5 bases). CDR3 length equals 19 residues. CDR1 and CDR2 from the germline V gene are SGHVS and FNYEAQ. With 2 bases removed from V and 0 bases from J, the gap between germline ends came to 21 bases. The CDR3, as DNA: TGTGCCAGCAGCTTACCCCCGGAAGGGGCCCTTACTAGCACAGATACGCAGTATTTT. It translates to CASSLPPEGALTSTDTQYF.

The chain employs TRBV10-3 and TRBJ1-5, with D perhaps TRBD1 (5 bases). Germline CDR1 ENHRY, CDR2 SYGVKD. The CDR3 sequence is 13 residues long. V lost 6 bases and J 7 bases, leaving 13 bases between the germline ends. The CDR3 loop reads CAIRAGLGQPQHF. As DNA, the CDR3 is TGTGCCATCAGGGCAGGGCTCGGGCAGCCCCAGCATTTT.

J is TRBJ2-1 and V is TRBV6-5, with D tentatively TRBD2 (5 bases). The germline V and J ends were trimmed by 7 bases and 3 bases, with 16 bases remaining between them. Germline CDR1 is MNHEY and CDR2 is SVGAGI. This CDR3 region has 15 residues. The CDR3 nucleotides are TGTGCCAGCATAGGGAGACGAAGTGGCTACAATGAGCAGTTCTTC. Its translation is CASIGRRSGYNEQFF.

J is TRBJ1-1 and V is TRBV7-2; D possibly corresponds to TRBD1 (6 bases). The CDR3 is made up of 14 amino acids. V dropped 0 bases and J dropped 5 bases, with 10 bases sitting between them. CDR1 and CDR2 (germline): SGHTA, FQGNSA. The CDR3 coding sequence is TGTGCCAGCAGCTTAGCGGGAGGGGGAACTGAAGCTTTCTTT. Translation: CASSLAGGGTEAFF. Variable domain in full (rest from reference TRBV7-2 and TRBJ1-1): GAGVSQSPSNKVTEKGKDVELRCDPISGHTALYWYRQSLGQGLEFLIYFQGNSAPDKSGLPSDRFSAERTGGSVSTLTIQRTQQEDSAVYLCASSLAGGGTEAFFGQGTRLTVV.

The V gene is TRBV28, the J gene TRBJ2-1; 10 nucleotides agree with TRBD2. Trimming removed 6 bases from V and 4 bases from J; junction bases left unmatched: 6. The CDR3 runs to 15 residues. Per the germline V gene, CDR1 is MDHEN and CDR2 is SYDVKM. CDR3 sequence reads: CASRRAGGRYNEQFF. The CDR3 region has the DNA TGTGCCAGCAGGAGAGCGGGGGGGCGATACAATGAGCAGTTCTTC.

The chain joins TRBV6-5 to TRBJ1-6, with 9 bases lining up with TRBD1. The CDR3 sequence is 15 residues long. The germline V gene encodes CDR1 MNHEY and CDR2 SVGAGI. The trim removed 2 bases at V and 9 bases at J, leaving 5 bases unmatched. Here the CDR3 reads CASSYAQGAGSPLHF. In nucleotides, the CDR3 is TGTGCCAGCAGTTACGCACAGGGGGCAGGTTCACCCCTCCACTTT.

This clone was found once. The CDR3 protein is CASSKTRLVAGELFF. The DNA of the CDR3 is TGTGCCAGCAGCAAAACTAGACTGGTCGCCGGGGAGCTGTTTTTT. The chain carries TRBV9 and TRBJ2-2, with a weak D call TRBD2 (5 bases). Per germline, CDR1 SGDLS and CDR2 YYNGEE. The CDR3 is 15 residues long. V lost 4 bases and J lost 6, with 16 bases in between.

CDR3 region: CASSYGQENTGELFF. CDR3 in DNA: TGTGCCAGCAGTTATGGGCAAGAGAACACCGGGGAGCTGTTTTTT. V usage is TRBV6-5 and J usage is TRBJ2-2; the D is unclear. CDR1 MNHEY and CDR2 SVGAGI come from the germline V gene. The V end was cut by 3 bases, the J end by 1 base, with 9 bases between. The CDR3 length is 15 residues.

The rearrangement joins TRBV3-1 (or the pseudogene TRBV3-2) to TRBJ1-1; D is ambiguous. Per germline, CDR1 LGHDT and CDR2 YNNKEL (reference sequence). Trimming stripped 1 base from V and 6 bases from J, with 3 bases between. The CDR3 contains 11 residues. CDR3 bases: TGTGCCAGCAGCCAAGCGGCTGAAGCTTTCTTT. Its translation is CASSQAAEAFF.

V and J are TRBV28 and TRBJ1-5, with D tentatively TRBD1 (5 bases). Germline CDR1 is MDHEN and CDR2 is SYDVKM. With 2 bases removed from V and 6 bases from J, the gap between germline ends came to 14 bases. The CDR3 consists of 15 residues. The CDR3 bases are TGTGCCAGCAGTTTACCATCTCAGGGAGGTCAGCCCCAGCATTTT. Its translation is CASSLPSQGGQPQHF.

V usage is TRBV28 and J usage is TRBJ1-4; D might be TRBD1 (6 bases). The germline V gene has CDR1 MDHEN and CDR2 SYDVKM. Trimming took off 11 bases at V and 4 bases at J, with 11 bases between the two ends. The CDR3 loop spans 12 amino acids. In DNA form, the CDR3 reads TGTGCCGCTTCAGGGGATAATGAAAAACTGTTTTTT. This encodes CAASGDNEKLFF.

The J gene is TRBJ1-5, the V gene TRBV4-3; possibly TRBD1 for D (6 bases). Between the trimmed V and J ends, which lost 6 bases and 5 bases, there was a span of 11 bases. The CDR3 totals 13 residues. Looked up from germline, CDR1 is LGHNA and CDR2 is YSLEER. As DNA, the CDR3 is TGCGCCAGCAGTCGCAGGACAGATCAGCCCCAGCATTTT. Translated, it gives CASSRRTDQPQHF.

J is TRBJ2-3 and V is TRBV4-3; possibly TRBD2 for D (5 bases). V shed 1 base and J shed 4 bases, with 15 bases lying between them. Germline V gene data show CDR1 as LGHNA and CDR2 as YSLEER. The CDR3 extends over 16 amino acids. The CDR3 region has the DNA TGCGCCAGCAGCCAAGGGTCCAGCGTCGGGGCAGATACGCAGTATTTT. Its translation: CASSQGSSVGADTQYF.

Only one count was recorded for this clone. This chain links TRBV7-3 with TRBJ2-5, with a tentative D call TRBD1 (5 bases). This CDR3 comprises 15 residues. V was pared by 5 bases and J by 5 bases, with 18 bases between. In germline, CDR1 is SGHTA, CDR2 FQGTGA. The CDR3 loop is CASSPSLGLGETQYF. The CDR3 DNA follows: TGTGCCAGCAGCCCCTCCTTGGGGCTTGGGGAGACCCAGTACTTC.

This chain links TRBV29-1 with TRBJ2-5; possibly TRBD1 for D (5 bases). The V gene's germline CDR1 is SQVTM and CDR2 ANQGSEA. This CDR3 contains 13 residues. Trimming shortened V by 3 bases and J by 1 base, and 9 bases separated the two germline ends. CDR3 sequence: CSVDGQGQETQYF. DNA for the CDR3: TGCAGCGTTGACGGACAAGGCCAAGAGACCCAGTACTTC.